This T cell receptor beta chain is drawn from a study of T cell responses to AZD1222 COVID-19 vaccine. To note about this clone: The antigen remains unidentified.

Sequencing used immunoSEQ multiplex PCR; TCRdb keeps in-frame clones, though not all of them. Here the sample spans 93,000 or so clones, around 91% being singletons. General study results and limits: AZD1222 recipients seropositive at baseline numbered only six or seven.

This CDR3 contains 14 residues. V dropped 5 bases and J dropped 3; count of bases not matched to a gene: 2. Germline-derived CDR1 and CDR2 are WNHNN and SYGVQD (reference sequence). The chain carries TRBV10-1 and TRBJ2-2; 8 nucleotides line up with TRBD1. The source of this sequence is an adult in good health. Sample: peripheral blood, taken on day 0 of AZD1222 vaccination. CDR3 in DNA: TGCGCCAGCAGTCGGACAGGGTACACCGGGGAGCTGTTTTTT. Amino acid sequence: CASSRTGYTGELFF.